This T cell receptor (beta chain) comes out of a study of blood T cell repertoires in COVID-19. Across the whole study: COVID-19 samples, acute and convalescent, were from the United States, Italy and Spain. Sources were T cells, B-cell-depleted T cells, or PBMCs; the material itself was cDNA or gDNA.

In the authors' workflow: Amplification of reference gene primers was used by the study to estimate nucleated cell counts. The assay was immunoSEQ multiplex PCR, and TCRdb's table has in-frame clones only and misses some. That table supplies the V and J calls and clone size; D and trimming were determined from the DNA. The data show hundreds of thousands of clones, almost 85% seen once. A word on this clone: This specimen includes other DNA sequences encoding the same CDR3.

The sequence was obtained from a woman of 80 years or more with acute or convalescent COVID-19. Sequenced material: peripheral blood.

CDR3 coding DNA: TGTGCCAGCTCACCTGGACAGGACTACGAGCAGTACTTC. Protein sequence: CASSPGQDYEQYF. This sequence joins TRBV18 and TRBJ2-7; 7 nucleotides agree with TRBD1. The CDR3 runs 13 residues. The V segment lost 3 bases and the J segment 3 bases; nucleotides outside the gene matches: 2. Germline V gene data show CDR1 as KGHSH and CDR2 as LQKENI.